The 25 T cell receptor beta chains in this list originate from one sample, sequenced in a study of CD8 T cells in Susac syndrome. Reverse transcription used about 0.5 to 1 ug RNA and random hexamers. Using its own MiXCR run on the immunoSEQ multiplex PCR reads, TCRdb lists one record per CDR3 protein. The sample carries approximately 230,000 distinct CDR3 sequences, 85% to 95% recorded once. Sequencing was done on a sample of CD4+ T cells from PBMCs. Receptors originate from a human donor with multiple sclerosis.

The chain has TRBV30 and TRBJ1-1, with 7 bases aligning to TRBD1. After removal of 1 base from V and 6 bases from J, the junction contained 5 bases not matched to a gene. The CDR3 is made up of 13 amino acids. The germline V gene encodes CDR1 GTSNPN and CDR2 SVGIG (reference sequence). The CDR3, as DNA: TGTGCCTGGAGTGATCACAGGGGCGCTGAAGCTTTCTTT. It translates to CAWSDHRGAEAFF.

The chain employs TRBV30 and TRBJ2-7; D possibly corresponds to TRBD1 (6 bases). V shed 1 base and J shed 2 bases, with 15 bases lying between them. The CDR3 covers 15 residues. In germline, CDR1 is GTSNPN, CDR2 SVGIG (reference sequence). DNA for the CDR3: TGTGCCTGGAGTGCAGTGGGGGCCCCAACCTACGAGCAGTACTTC. It encodes CAWSAVGAPTYEQYF.

The chain employs TRBV10-3 and TRBJ2-5, with TRBD2 matching 10 bases. The junction had 4 bases not matched to a gene; V was cut back by 4 bases and J by 2 bases. Germline values: CDR1 ENHRY, CDR2 SYGVKD. The CDR3 totals 15 residues. As DNA, the CDR3 is TGTGCCATCAGTGGGACTAGCGGATATCAAGAGACCCAGTACTTC. Encoded protein: CAISGTSGYQETQYF.

CDR3 region: CASREVTPYEQYV. CDR3 nucleotide sequence: TGTGCCAGCAGGGAGGTAACTCCCTACGAGCAGTACGTC. The chain uses TRBV2 and TRBJ2-7, with D possibly being TRBD2 (5 bases). CDR1 is SNHLY and CDR2 is FYNNEI in the germline V gene. V shed 6 bases and J shed 2 bases, with 11 bases lying between them. CDR3 length: 13 amino acids.

For the CDR3, the DNA is TGTGCCTGGAGTGTCACCGGGACTAGCGGTACCTCGGGGGAGACCCAGTACTTC. Translating gives CAWSVTGTSGTSGETQYF. V usage is TRBV30 and J usage is TRBJ2-5; 11 bases agree with TRBD2. CDR1 is GTSNPN, CDR2 SVGIG, per germline (reference sequence). This CDR3 is 18 amino acids long. V shed 0 bases and J 5 bases; nucleotides not matched to a gene: 14.

The chain combines TRBV12-3 or TRBV12-4 with TRBJ2-7; 9 bases match TRBD1. The J segment lost 9 bases and the V segment lost 4 bases, leaving 10 bases of the junction unmatched. This CDR3 spans 14 amino acids. The CDR3 sequence is CASSSPWTGDGQYF. CDR3 bases: TGTGCCAGCAGTTCCCCCTGGACAGGGGACGGGCAGTACTTC.

CDR3 in amino acids: CASSPGPAGVLENIQYF. In DNA, the CDR3 is TGTGCCAGCAGCCCGGGGCCAGCGGGAGTTTTGGAAAACATTCAGTACTTC. The chain links TRBV5-6 to TRBJ2-4, with TRBD2 matching 8 bases. The CDR3 extends over 17 amino acids. J lost 5 bases, V lost 4 bases, and 14 bases had no gene match. Germline V gene sequence: CDR1 SGHDT, CDR2 YYEEEE.

This chain connects TRBV2 to TRBJ2-7; D remains ambiguous. The germline gives CDR1 SNHLY, CDR2 FYNNEI. V lost 5 bases and J lost 0, with 8 bases in between. CDR3 length equals 13 residues. CDR3: CASSRQPSYEQYV. CDR3 DNA sequence: TGTGCCAGCAGTAGACAACCCTCCTACGAGCAGTACGTC.

The J gene is TRBJ1-4, the V gene TRBV14; perhaps TRBD1 as D (5 bases). Germline V lookup: CDR1 SGHDN, CDR2 FVKESK. V was trimmed by 2 bases and J by 0 bases, leaving 10 bases between them. This CDR3 contains 16 residues. The CDR3 nucleotides read TGTGCCAGCAGCCAATGGGGGACCGCAACTAATGAAAAACTGTTTTTT. Translating gives CASSQWGTATNEKLFF. The variable domain in full, completed from reference TRBV14 and TRBJ1-4, reads EAGVTQFPSHSVIEKGQTVTLRCDPISGHDNLYWYRRVMGKEIKFLLHFVKESKQDESGMPNNRFLAERTGGTYSTLKVQPAELEDSGVYFCASSQWGTATNEKLFFGSGTQLSVL.

This chain connects TRBV29-1 to TRBJ2-3, with D uncertain. V dropped 4 bases and J dropped 0 bases, with 5 bases sitting between them. CDR3 length: 12 amino acids. CDR1 and CDR2 (germline): SQVTM, ANQGSEA. CDR3 in amino acids: CSVGQSTDTQYF. CDR3 coding DNA: TGCAGCGTTGGGCAGAGCACAGATACGCAGTATTTT.

The rearrangement uses TRBV2 and TRBJ2-7; 7 bases are a match to TRBD2. The V gene's germline CDR1 is SNHLY and CDR2 FYNNEI. This CDR3 has 14 amino acids. V shed 10 bases, J shed 2 bases, and the junction held 11 bases outside the gene matches. DNA for the CDR3: TGTGCCACCACCCACCAGCGGGAAGCCTACGAGCAGTACGTC. Translated, it gives CATTHQREAYEQYV.

The chain has TRBV6-5 and TRBJ2-7; D possibly corresponds to TRBD1 (6 bases). The CDR3 is 15 residues long. The ends were cut back, 6 bases at V and 6 bases at J, with 21 bases in the middle. CDR1 and CDR2 from the germline V gene are MNHEY and SVGAGI. CDR3 bases: TGTGCCAGCAGACCCACTACGCTCAGGGGTGGCGAGCAGTACGTC. This encodes CASRPTTLRGGEQYV.

This chain joins TRBV30 and TRBJ2-3; D is unclear. CDR1 is GTSNPN and CDR2 is SVGIG in the germline V gene (reference sequence). V lost 0 bases and J lost 6, with 10 bases in between. The CDR3 sequence is 13 residues long. The chain's CDR3 is CAWSVLLGDTQYF. The CDR3 DNA sequence: TGTGCCTGGAGTGTACTTCTGGGGGATACGCAGTATTTT. Looking up the rest from reference TRBV30 and TRBJ2-3 gives the full variable domain: SQTIHQWPATLVQPVGSPLSLECTVEGTSNPNLYWYRQAAGRGLQLLFYSVGIGQISSEVPQNLSASRPQDRQFILSSKKLLLSDSGFYLCAWSVLLGDTQYFGPGTRLTVL.

The chain combines TRBV7-9 with TRBJ1-2, with 7 bases fitting TRBD1. V gave up 5 bases and J gave up 6 bases; unmatched junction bases: 9. There are 14 residues in the CDR3. Germline V gives CDR1 SEHNR, CDR2 FQNEAQ (reference sequence). In DNA form, the CDR3 reads TGTGCCAGCAGCCCCAGGGGGGGGAACCATGGCTACACCTTC. Translating gives CASSPRGGNHGYTF.

The chain recombines TRBV12-3 or TRBV12-4 with TRBJ2-2, with 8 bases aligning to TRBD2. CDR3 length: 17 amino acids. V gave up 3 bases and J gave up 0 bases; unmatched junction bases: 6. CDR3 sequence: CASSFGAGESNTGELFF. The CDR3 bases are TGTGCCAGCAGTTTTGGAGCGGGAGAATCGAACACCGGGGAGCTGTTTTTT.

Written as DNA, the CDR3 is TGCGCCAGCAGGACTAATAGCGGGAGCACAGATACGCAGTATTTT. Translated, it gives CASRTNSGSTDTQYF. This chain uses TRBV5-1 with TRBJ2-3; 7 bases match TRBD2. This CDR3 has 15 residues. The V gene end was trimmed by 5 bases and the J gene end by 0 bases; junction bases not matched to a gene: 6. Germline lookup yields CDR1 SGHRS and CDR2 YFSETQ.

The rearrangement uses TRBV11-3 and TRBJ2-3; D gene unclear. The CDR3 runs to 16 residues. With 5 bases removed from V and 0 bases from J, the gap between germline ends came to 15 bases. Germline V gene data show CDR1 as SGHNT and CDR2 as YENEEA. CDR3 in DNA: TGTGCCAGCAGCCCAGCAACTATCTCTAGCACAGATACGCAGTATTTT. Encoded protein: CASSPATISSTDTQYF.

The chain recombines TRBV5-1 with TRBJ2-5; TRBD1 matches at 7 bases. Germline lookup yields CDR1 SGHRS and CDR2 YFSETQ. The CDR3 spans 15 residues. V was pared by 3 bases and J by 2 bases, with 7 bases of the junction left unmatched. For the CDR3, the DNA is TGCGCCAGCAGCTCTTCCGGGACAGCACAAGAGACCCAGTACTTC. It codes for CASSSSGTAQETQYF.

The chain uses TRBV6-1 and TRBJ1-1; D might be TRBD1 (5 bases). Germline-derived CDR1 and CDR2 are MNHNS and SASEGT. The CDR3 is 13 amino acids. With 7 bases removed from V and 5 bases from J, the gap between germline ends came to 14 bases. The CDR3 DNA is TGTGCCAGCACCTTCTCCAGGGATACTGAAGCTTTCTTT. The encoded protein is CASTFSRDTEAFF.

The chain recombines TRBV4-2 with TRBJ2-1, with 16 bases fitting TRBD2. From germline, CDR1 is LGHNA and CDR2 YNFKEQ. This CDR3 region has 17 residues. Trimming took 0 bases from V and 12 from J; bases not matched to a gene: 8. This chain's CDR3 is CASSQDGGTSGRARQFF. As DNA, the CDR3 is TGTGCCAGCAGCCAAGATGGAGGGACTAGCGGGAGGGCAAGGCAGTTCTTC.

The chain couples TRBV5-6 to TRBJ2-5; TRBD2 matches 15 bases. Germline-derived CDR1 and CDR2 are SGHDT and YYEEEE. The CDR3 covers 17 residues. The V segment lost 4 bases and the J segment 5 bases; nucleotides outside the gene matches: 9. The CDR3 reads CASSRGGLAGGQETQYF. CDR3 in DNA: TGTGCCAGCAGCCGAGGAGGACTAGCGGGGGGGCAGGAGACCCAGTACTTC.

DNA for the CDR3: TGCAGCGTAGCCGACAGAACGATTTTAAACACTGAAGCTTTCTTT. Protein product: CSVADRTILNTEAFF. The chain combines TRBV29-1 with TRBJ1-1, with a weak D call TRBD1 (5 bases). The V and J ends lost 6 bases and 2 bases respectively, with 19 bases between them. The germline V gene has CDR1 SQVTM and CDR2 ANQGSEA. There are 15 residues in the CDR3. The complete variable domain, with remaining parts taken from reference TRBV29-1 and TRBJ1-1, reads SAVISQKPSRDICQRGTSLTIQCQVDSQVTMMFWYRQQPGQSLTLIATANQGSEATYESGFVIDKFPISRPNLTFSTLTVSNMSPEDSSIYLCSVADRTILNTEAFFGQGTRLTVV.

V usage is TRBV27 and J usage is TRBJ2-1, with unresolved D. CDR1 and CDR2 (germline): MNHEY, SMNVEV (reference sequence). V lost 4 bases and J 7 bases, leaving 23 bases between the germline ends. The CDR3 is made up of 17 amino acids. CDR3 nucleotides: TGTGCCAGCAGTTCTCGACTGCCACCAAGGAGAAAGAATGAGCAGTTCTTC. It translates to CASSSRLPPRRKNEQFF.

The chain has TRBV12-3 or TRBV12-4 and TRBJ2-3; 10 bases line up with TRBD1. This CDR3 is built from 16 residues. The V segment lost 5 bases and the J segment 1 base; nucleotides outside the gene matches: 6. In nucleotides, the CDR3 is TGTGCCAGCAGTAGACAGGGGGCGCGCGGCACAGATACGCAGTATTTT. It specifies CASSRQGARGTDTQYF.

V is TRBV28 and J is TRBJ1-1, with a tentative D call TRBD1 (5 bases). The CDR3 contains 14 residues. V was clipped by 3 bases and J by 4 bases, with 12 bases between them. Germline CDR1 MDHEN, CDR2 SYDVKM. The CDR3 loop is CASSFWGGSTEAFF. The CDR3 DNA sequence: TGTGCCAGCAGTTTTTGGGGGGGGAGCACTGAAGCTTTCTTT.